This T cell receptor (beta chain) was sequenced in a study of radiotherapy plus CTLA-4 blockade in lung cancer (dated by TCRdb to the late 2010s). For context, the study as a whole: Among enrolled patients, 15% to 20% had an objective response and 25% to 35% reached disease control. General study outcomes and caveats: The strongest predictors of response were reported to be early dynamic shifts in blood T cell clones along with a rise in serum interferon-beta following radiation. TCR clones derived from tumors expanded in peripheral blood after treatment with radiotherapy and ipilimumab.

The library was obtained by the immunoSEQ multiplex PCR assay. TCRdb took over this immuneACCESS table, retaining in-frame rearrangements with V and J assigned. Such tables are incomplete; in checked studies, under half of the missing clones stem from an unresolved V gene, and the remainder is unexplained. This sample comprises roughly 80,000 clones, roughly four fifths of them detected only once. Clones ranked in the top ten supply roughly 9.8% of the sample. Focal radiation therapy combined with CTLA-4 blockade (ipilimumab) was tested in patients with chemo-refractory metastatic non-small-cell lung cancer. About this clone itself: What antigen it recognizes has not been identified. Base qualities were left out, and no much larger clone turns up one base away.

The CDR3 sequence holds 17 residues, the cysteine and phenylalanine included. The retained sequence is limited to the CDR3, 51 bases, with the frame set at the first base. V is reduced by 3 bases and J by 6 bases, leaving a spacing of 21 bases between them. CDR1 and CDR2 were assigned from the germline V gene as MDHEN and SYDVKM. This TCR was sampled from a human donor with non-small cell lung cancer whose response to radiotherapy plus ipilimumab could not be evaluated. The sequence is built from TRBV28 and TRBJ2-1; the D segment could be TRBD2, given 5 matching bases. Sequencing used peripheral blood, obtained from a patient treated with radiotherapy plus ipilimumab. The CDR3 reads as follows: CASSFLRIGEDRNEQFF. Read as DNA, the sequence is TGTGCCAGCAGTTTCCTTCGGATCGGGGAAGACCGCAATGAGCAGTTCTTC.